Below, 26 T cell receptor beta chains from the same sample are listed, as sequenced in a study of blood T cell repertoires in COVID-19. Produced via immunoSEQ multiplex PCR; TCRdb's table is partial and in-frame only. The sample lists about 200,000 clones, nearly 90% seen once, with 20% to 25% in the top ten. Sequenced sample: peripheral blood. These receptors were taken from a man aged 55 to 69 with active or convalescent COVID-19.

The chain is built from TRBV5-1 and TRBJ2-1; D is unclear. V shed 0 bases and J shed 5 bases, with 6 bases lying between them. The CDR3 loop spans 13 amino acids. CDR1 and CDR2 from the germline V gene are SGHRS and YFSETQ. The CDR3 bases are TGCGCCAGCAGCTTGGGGTTAGACAATGAGCAGTTCTTC. Translated: CASSLGLDNEQFF.

CDR3 bases: TGTGCCAGCAGCCATGTTCCGGGACAGGGGGCCTACGAGCAGTACTTC. This gives the protein CASSHVPGQGAYEQYF. V is TRBV4-2 and J is TRBJ2-7; 11 bases map to TRBD1. The J segment lost 2 bases and the V segment lost 3 bases, leaving 6 bases of the junction unmatched. Germline values: CDR1 LGHNA, CDR2 YNFKEQ. The CDR3 consists of 16 residues.

This chain uses TRBV7-3 with TRBJ2-7; possibly TRBD1 for D (5 bases). The germline V and J ends were trimmed by 0 bases and 4 bases, with 7 bases remaining between them. Per germline, CDR1 SGHTA and CDR2 FQGTGA. This CDR3 spans 13 amino acids. The CDR3 protein is CASSLTPGYEQYF. As DNA, the CDR3 is TGTGCCAGCAGCTTAACGCCAGGGTACGAGCAGTACTTC.

The chain combines TRBV5-1 with TRBJ2-7; D may be TRBD1 (5 bases). CDR1 and CDR2 (germline): SGHRS, YFSETQ. The germline V and J ends were trimmed by 0 bases and 3 bases, with 13 bases remaining between them. The CDR3 spans 15 residues. The CDR3 DNA is TGCGCCAGCAGCTTGGAAGCGATGGGGCGCTACGAGCAGTACTTC. Amino acids: CASSLEAMGRYEQYF.

This clone came up a few times. V is TRBV4-2 and J is TRBJ2-1; 7 positions match TRBD2. CDR1 is LGHNA and CDR2 is YNFKEQ in the germline V gene. V shed 1 base and J 0 bases; nucleotides not matched to a gene: 9. The CDR3 sequence is 18 residues long. For the CDR3, the DNA is TGTGCCAGCAGCCAAGCTTCCTGGGGGGGAAGCTCCTACAATGAGCAGTTCTTC. It yields the protein CASSQASWGGSSYNEQFF.

This clone was seen only a few times. The rearrangement joins TRBV7-9 to TRBJ1-4; D is perhaps TRBD1 (5 bases). The CDR3 consists of 15 residues. V was trimmed by 4 bases and J by 10 bases, leaving 19 bases between them. CDR1 and CDR2 (germline): SEHNR, FQNEAQ (reference sequence). CDR3 sequence (DNA): TGTGCCAGCAGCTCGGATTTGTATGGAAGGGGAAAACTGTTTTTT. It translates to CASSSDLYGRGKLFF.

This chain joins TRBV2 and TRBJ1-1; the D is unclear. Trimming took 6 bases from V and 4 from J, leaving 9 bases between them. This CDR3 has 12 residues. Per germline, CDR1 SNHLY and CDR2 FYNNEI. The chain's CDR3 is CASRRLVTEAFF. CDR3 sequence (DNA): TGTGCCAGCAGGAGACTGGTCACTGAAGCTTTCTTT.

CDR3 bases: TGTGCCAGCAGCCAAGTACAGGGGGCAGGTGGGGCCAACGTCCTGACTTTC. This encodes CASSQVQGAGGANVLTF. The chain recombines TRBV4-2 with TRBJ2-6; 9 bases match TRBD1. This CDR3 has 17 amino acids. Trimming cost V 1 base and J 3 bases; bases outside gene matches: 4. Germline assignment: CDR1 LGHNA and CDR2 YNFKEQ.

V gene TRBV21-1 combines with J gene TRBJ2-7; the listed D gene, TRBD1, was not tested against the DNA. TRBV21-1 is a listed pseudogene. The CDR3 sequence is 15 residues long. CDR3: CASSQQGMGKYEQYF. The CDR3 bases are TGTGCCAGCAGCCAACAGGGGATGGGGAAGTACGAGCAGTACTTC.

The chain links TRBV5-6 to TRBJ2-7, with 9 positions matching TRBD1. Germline assignment: CDR1 SGHDT and CDR2 YYEEEE. Trimming cost V 3 bases and J 7 bases; bases outside gene matches: 5. The CDR3 contains 13 residues. The DNA for the CDR3 is TGTGCCAGCAGCTCCGGGACAGGGTTAGAGCAGTACTTC. Translating it yields CASSSGTGLEQYF.

The chain links TRBV7-6 to TRBJ1-6, with TRBD1 as a possible D gene (6 bases). The CDR3 has 15 residues. V lost 3 bases and J lost 5, with 11 bases in between. From germline, CDR1 is SGHVS and CDR2 FNYEAQ. Written as DNA, the CDR3 is TGTGCCAGCAGCTTGACAGGCCTCAATAATTCACCCCTCCACTTT. This translates into CASSLTGLNNSPLHF.

The chain couples TRBV5-1 to TRBJ1-1, with no clear D. This CDR3 region has 15 residues. Between the trimmed V and J ends, which lost 0 bases and 0 bases, there was a span of 9 bases. The germline V gene encodes CDR1 SGHRS and CDR2 YFSETQ. The CDR3 here is CASSLVAGLNTEAFF. CDR3 in DNA: TGCGCCAGCAGCTTGGTAGCGGGGTTGAACACTGAAGCTTTCTTT.

The rearrangement uses TRBV7-6 and TRBJ2-7; 8 bases agree with TRBD1. The V gene end was trimmed by 5 bases and the J gene end by 3 bases; junction bases not matched to a gene: 9. Germline CDR1 and CDR2: SGHVS and FNYEAQ. This CDR3 comprises 15 residues. This CDR3 is CASSPGTGSYYEQYF. In nucleotides, the CDR3 is TGTGCCAGCAGCCCCGGGACAGGCTCTTACTACGAGCAGTACTTC.

The genes are TRBV6-5 and TRBJ1-2; a weak D match, TRBD1 (6 bases). Trimming shortened V by 2 bases and J by 8 bases, and 12 bases separated the two germline ends. This CDR3 comprises 13 residues. Germline loops: CDR1 MNHEY, CDR2 SVGAGI. The chain's CDR3 is CASSYGQGIGYTF. As DNA, the CDR3 is TGTGCCAGCAGTTACGGGCAGGGGATAGGCTACACCTTC.

V and J are TRBV6-5 and TRBJ1-1; 7 positions match TRBD1. This CDR3 spans 15 amino acids. V shed 2 bases and J 8 bases; nucleotides not matched to a gene: 11. Germline V gives CDR1 MNHEY, CDR2 SVGAGI. The CDR3 nucleotides read TGTGCCAGCAGTTACGACTCAGGGAAGGGGGCCGAAGCTTTCTTT. This translates into CASSYDSGKGAEAFF.

This chain uses TRBV7-9 with TRBJ1-4; 8 nucleotides line up with TRBD1. Trimming took 5 bases from V and 4 from J; bases not matched to a gene: 6. Germline CDR1 and CDR2: SEHNR and FQNEAQ (reference sequence). CDR3 size: 15 residues. CDR3 amino acids: CASSPRTGSNEKLFF. The CDR3 nucleotides read TGTGCCAGCAGCCCCCGGACAGGGAGTAATGAAAAACTGTTTTTT.

J is TRBJ2-7 and V is TRBV6-5; 8 bases match TRBD2. Per germline, CDR1 MNHEY and CDR2 SVGAGI. V lost 7 bases and J lost 2; bases outside the gene matches: 7. The CDR3 totals 14 residues. This chain's CDR3 is CASTKTSGPYEQYF. The CDR3 DNA follows: TGTGCCAGCACCAAAACTAGCGGTCCCTACGAGCAGTACTTC.

The chain couples TRBV27 to TRBJ1-5; 7 nucleotides match TRBD1. Germline CDR1 is MNHEY and CDR2 is SMNVEV (reference sequence). V was pared by 0 bases and J by 7 bases, with 3 bases of the junction left unmatched. The CDR3 has 14 residues. CDR3 DNA sequence: TGTGCCAGCAGTTTATCGGCAGGGGGACAGCCCCAGCATTTT. Protein sequence: CASSLSAGGQPQHF.

The chain joins TRBV6-5 to TRBJ2-7; 8 nucleotides agree with TRBD1. This CDR3 is built from 15 residues. CDR1 is MNHEY, CDR2 SVGAGI, per germline. V lost 0 bases to trimming and J lost 4 bases; unmatched junction nucleotides: 5. The CDR3 reads CASSYSNRGSYEQYF. The CDR3 nucleotides are TGTGCCAGCAGTTACTCGAACAGGGGGAGTTACGAGCAGTACTTC.

J is TRBJ2-5 and V is TRBV3-1 (or the pseudogene TRBV3-2); the D gene is possibly TRBD2 (5 bases). Germline V CDR1 and CDR2: LGHDT, YNNKEL (reference sequence). Trimming removed 4 bases at V and 3 bases at J, with 15 bases between. The CDR3 contains 15 residues. CDR3 sequence: CASSRLGSVKETQYF. The CDR3 DNA follows: TGTGCCAGCAGCCGGTTAGGGAGCGTAAAAGAGACCCAGTACTTC.

The chain links TRBV5-1 to TRBJ2-3; D not certain. The germline V gene encodes CDR1 SGHRS and CDR2 YFSETQ. V dropped 5 bases and J dropped 6 bases, with 16 bases sitting between them. The CDR3 covers 14 residues. DNA for the CDR3: TGCGCCAGCAGACGATATGGGCTATTGGATACGCAGTATTTT. It yields the protein CASRRYGLLDTQYF.

This chain joins TRBV3-1 (or the pseudogene TRBV3-2) and TRBJ1-2, with 7 nucleotides matching TRBD1. With 4 bases clipped from V and 0 bases from J, the junction kept 8 bases outside the gene matches. Germline CDR1 is LGHDT and CDR2 is YNNKEL (reference sequence). CDR3 size: 16 residues. Here the CDR3 DNA reads TGTGCCAGCAGCCGCCTTGGGGACAGTCCTAACTATGGCTACACCTTC. Amino acids: CASSRLGDSPNYGYTF.

This chain connects TRBV7-9 to TRBJ2-2; D possibly corresponds to TRBD1 (6 bases). The germline V gene encodes CDR1 SEHNR and CDR2 FQNEAQ (reference sequence). CDR3 length equals 14 residues. V lost 5 bases to trimming and J lost 5 bases, with 12 bases between them. The CDR3 nucleotides read TGTGCCAGCAGCACGGACAGTGGAACCGGGGAGCTGTTTTTT. Translating gives CASSTDSGTGELFF.

The V call is TRBV7-8, the J call TRBJ2-5; D not certain. CDR1 SGHVS and CDR2 FQNEAQ come from the germline V gene. V lost 5 bases to trimming and J lost 4 bases, with 11 bases between them. This CDR3 spans 13 amino acids. The CDR3 nucleotides are TGTGCCAGCAGCCCACCTCGGTTAGAGACCCAGTACTTC. Its translation is CASSPPRLETQYF.

The rearrangement joins TRBV27 to TRBJ1-5, with 10 bases fitting TRBD1. J was trimmed by 3 bases and V by 5 bases; bases with no gene match: 4. The germline V gene encodes CDR1 MNHEY and CDR2 SMNVEV (reference sequence). This CDR3 contains 15 residues. The CDR3 sequence: CASSTGTGDNQPQHF. CDR3 coding DNA: TGTGCCAGCAGTACCGGGACAGGGGACAATCAGCCCCAGCATTTT.

V gene TRBV18 combines with J gene TRBJ1-1, with TRBD1 matching 9 bases. J gave up 6 bases and V 3 bases, and 5 bases lay outside the gene matches. The CDR3 loop spans 14 amino acids. Germline V gives CDR1 KGHSH, CDR2 LQKENI. CDR3 loop: CASSPGQGAAEAFF. The DNA for the CDR3 is TGTGCCAGCTCACCGGGACAGGGAGCGGCTGAAGCTTTCTTT.